The rows below give T cell receptor beta chains drawn from one sample of a study of siplizumab effects on memory and regulatory T cells. Repertoires were generated with immunoSEQ multiplex PCR, while TCRdb's copy carries only in-frame clones and drops some. The data show about 100,000 clones, with 80% to 95% seen just once and 1% to 1.3% held by the top ten. Sequenced sample: CD4+ T cells sorted from blood. Receptors were obtained from a human donor in good health. CDR3s leave out the opening cysteine and the closing phenylalanine or tryptophan. The D gene is left open where the match is weak.

v_gene,j_gene,d_gene,CDR3aa
TRBV18,TRBJ2-7,NA,ASSPPKWDEQY
TRBV11-2,TRBJ2-1,NA,ASRPWDFNEQF
TRBV28,TRBJ2-1,NA,ASRKAGVFGNEQF
TRBV2,TRBJ1-4,TRBD1,ASSLRDRAYEKLF
TRBV7-3,TRBJ2-5,NA,ASSLARGETQY
TRBV30,TRBJ1-5,NA,AWSKGYENQPQH
TRBV11-2,TRBJ2-3,NA,ASSLEGSDTQY
TRBV27,TRBJ1-6,NA,ASSWTAEHSPLH
TRBV18,TRBJ2-7,TRBD1,ASSPETGAYEQY
TRBV18,TRBJ1-1,NA,ASSPTRMNTEAF
TRBV7-8,TRBJ2-1,TRBD2,ASSLNLAGLSVGEQF
TRBV7-3,TRBJ2-7,NA,ASSFGHSYEQY
TRBV4-1,TRBJ2-7,TRBD1,ASSQQGARIYEQY
TRBV7-2,TRBJ2-3,NA,ASSLQGSSTDTQY
TRBV7-8,TRBJ2-7,TRBD1,ASSLPAGGQDGLSYEQY
TRBV11-2,TRBJ1-5,NA,ASSLASGVGQPQH
TRBV18,TRBJ1-6,NA,ASSPSQNNSPLH
TRBV29-1,TRBJ2-3,NA,SAEGGTDTQY
TRBV5-4,TRBJ2-2,NA,ASSSDTGELF
TRBV5-6,TRBJ2-7,NA,ASSRPNPYEQY
TRBV25-1,TRBJ2-7,NA,ASSFRDSSNYEQY
TRBV5-6,TRBJ2-2,TRBD2,ASRRLAGDVEQTGELF
TRBV7-3,TRBJ2-3,TRBD2,ASSLNGLAGGPVTDTQY
TRBV2,TRBJ2-5,NA,ASSELSRQETQY
TRBV2,TRBJ1-2,NA,ASLGAKYNYGYT
TRBV28,TRBJ1-5,NA,ASNQIAGQPQH
TRBV28,TRBJ2-3,NA,ASSHHGKPDADTQY
TRBV16,TRBJ2-7,NA,ASSQLGSSYEQY
TRBV9,TRBJ2-2,NA,ASGGVGTGELF
TRBV18,TRBJ1-2,TRBD1,ASSPLTSGTGAVGYT
TRBV9,TRBJ2-3,TRBD1,ASSVGWRQGSDTQY
TRBV5-1,TRBJ2-1,NA,ASRKSSPPPTKQF
TRBV29-1,TRBJ1-2,TRBD1,SVSSIRDSLIYGYT
TRBV5-1,TRBJ2-7,NA,ASSLKGLGEQY
TRBV4-2,TRBJ2-3,TRBD2,ASSTGLAGTDTQY
TRBV7-8,TRBJ2-7,NA,ASSLPPRDGTYEQY
TRBV7-2,TRBJ2-7,TRBD2,ASSPLAGGYEQY